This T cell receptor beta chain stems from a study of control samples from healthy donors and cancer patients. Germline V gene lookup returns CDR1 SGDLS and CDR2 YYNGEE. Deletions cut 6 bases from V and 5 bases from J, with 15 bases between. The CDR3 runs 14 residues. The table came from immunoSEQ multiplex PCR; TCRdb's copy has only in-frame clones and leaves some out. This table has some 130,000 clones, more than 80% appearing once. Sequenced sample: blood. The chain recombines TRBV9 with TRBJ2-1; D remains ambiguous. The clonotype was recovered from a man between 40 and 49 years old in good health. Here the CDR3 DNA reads TGTGCCAGCACCCCCTTTTCGGGTGACAATGAGCAGTTCTTC. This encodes CASTPFSGDNEQFF.